This T cell receptor beta chain was captured by sequencing in a study of T cell repertoires in cytomegalovirus infection. Whole-study context: It was the public TCR beta signatures that indicated both CMV infection and matching HLA type. Whole-study findings and limits: Predominance within the ex vivo response was attributable to HLA-C-restricted CMV-specific TCR beta clonotypes.

Germline V CDR1 and CDR2: SGHNT, YENEEA. This CDR3 comprises 17 residues. V lost 2 bases and J lost 0; bases outside the gene matches: 4. Comment on this clonotype: No antigen is known for it.

MiXCR, run by TCRdb on the reads, gives a single entry per CDR3 protein. The sample holds about 260,000 distinct CDR3 sequences, approximately 8.3% seen once. This TCR derives from a human donor in good health (CMV status not recorded). Some clones in this sample may be carry-over from other donors' samples. The sample comprised PBMCs. J is TRBJ2-6 and V is TRBV11-3; TRBD2 matches 7 bases. CDR3 nucleotide sequence: TGTGCCAGCAGCTTATACGGGGGGTTCTCTGGGGCCAACGTCCTGACTTTC. This gives the protein CASSLYGGFSGANVLTF.